The T cell receptor (beta chain) under discussion was sequenced for a study of T cells in Graves' hyperthyroidism and ophthalmopathy. Regarding the study as a whole: Blood also held most thyroid clonotypes expanded beyond 0.001.

Disease duration was under 3 months in the ophthalmopathy patients, who also had a Clinical Activity Score of at least 3 and a NOSPECS grade of at least 4. This clonotype was detected ten times or more. Its antigen is unknown. V shed 1 base and J shed 3 bases, with 7 bases lying between them. CDR1 is SGHRS, CDR2 YFSETQ, per germline. The CDR3 consists of 13 residues. Amplification of TCR beta CDR3 regions used RNA as the template. A first-round RT-PCR of the TCR CDR3 used the HTBI primer set. TCRdb processed the multiplex PCR reads anew with MiXCR; each CDR3 protein has one entry. The sample has 640,000 or so distinct CDR3 sequences; 12% to 15% are singletons.

The sequenced sample was blood. The TCR sequence derives from a woman aged 18-29 years with Graves' ophthalmopathy. The chain combines TRBV5-1 with TRBJ1-1; D is unresolved. The CDR3 nucleotides are TGCGCCAGCAGCTTGAAGGTGGACACTGAAGCTTTCTTT. Amino acids: CASSLKVDTEAFF.